These T cell receptor beta chains were read from a single sample in a study of blood T cell repertoires in COVID-19. Sequencing used immunoSEQ multiplex PCR; TCRdb keeps in-frame clones, though not all of them. The table has around 200,000 clones, approximately 87% seen once. Input material: peripheral blood. The source is a middle-aged man with active or convalescent COVID-19. Each CDR3 is given with its conserved first and last residue. Fields, in order: clone size, D gene, V gene, J gene, CDR3 length, CDR3 DNA, CDR3 protein. D genes are given only for firm matches. Only part of the rows carry a size: once, few, many, or a class if the clone is expanded.

NA,NA,TRBV7-2,TRBJ1-2,14,TGTGCCAGCAGCTTAGACAGGGCACGGTATGGCTACACCTTC,CASSLDRARYGYTF
NA,TRBD1,TRBV6-2/TRBV6-3,TRBJ1-2,15,TGTGCCAGCAGTCCCCTGGGACAGGTGGCCTATGGCTACACCTTC,CASSPLGQVAYGYTF
few,NA,TRBV9,TRBJ2-7,15,TGTGCCAGCAGCGTAGGTGCGGGGGCTATTTACGAGCAGTACTTC,CASSVGAGAIYEQYF
NA,TRBD1,TRBV28,TRBJ2-1,16,TGTGCCAGCAGTCCCCGGGACAGGTTTCGGAGCAATGAGCAGTTCTTC,CASSPRDRFRSNEQFF
NA,NA,TRBV7-6,TRBJ2-7,16,TGTGCCAGCAGCTTATCGGCGGGGGCGGTGGGGGGCGAGCAGTACTTC,CASSLSAGAVGGEQYF
once,NA,TRBV5-4,TRBJ1-2,14,TGTGCCAGCAGCTTGGTCGGACAGAACTATGGCTACACCTTC,CASSLVGQNYGYTF
NA,NA,TRBV5-6,TRBJ2-2,15,TGTGCCAGCAGCCACCTGCGGGCGAACACCGGGGAGCTGTTTTTT,CASSHLRANTGELFF
NA,NA,TRBV18,TRBJ2-7,13,TGTGCCAGCTCACCCAGGATGGATCACGAGCAGTACTTC,CASSPRMDHEQYF
NA,NA,TRBV2,TRBJ1-2,13,TGTGCCAGCAGTGAAGGCCGGGTTTATGGCTACACCTTC,CASSEGRVYGYTF
NA,NA,TRBV30,TRBJ1-1,14,TGTGCCTGGAGTGTAAGCCACTCCCGGGCTGAAGCTTTCTTT,CAWSVSHSRAEAFF
NA,TRBD2,TRBV24-1,TRBJ2-1,20,TGTGCCACCAGTGATTTTTCTAGCGGGGGCCCTTACAGCTCCTACAATGAGCAGTTCTTC,CATSDFSSGGPYSSYNEQFF
NA,TRBD1,TRBV7-2,TRBJ2-7,15,TGTGCCAGCAGCCCCAGGGGGCAGGGCTCCTACGAGCAGTACTTC,CASSPRGQGSYEQYF
NA,NA,TRBV3-1/TRBV3-2,TRBJ1-6,14,TGTGCCAGCAGCCAAGACAGGGTTGATTCACCCCTCCACTTT,CASSQDRVDSPLHF
few,NA,TRBV15,TRBJ2-3,15,TGTGCCACCAGCAGAGATTATCAGGGAGGAGATACGCAGTATTTT,CATSRDYQGGDTQYF
NA,NA,TRBV7-9,TRBJ1-2,13,TGTGCCAGCAGGTCATCAGGGGTTTACGGCTACACCTTC,CASRSSGVYGYTF
NA,NA,TRBV21-1,TRBJ1-5,17,TGTGCCAGCAGCAGGTTCAATCTGGACAGGGCTATTCAGCCCCAGCATTTT,CASSRFNLDRAIQPQHF
NA,TRBD2,TRBV4-1,TRBJ2-7,16,TGCGCCAGCAGCTCCTCCACGACTAGCGGCCTCTACGAGCAGTACTTC,CASSSSTTSGLYEQYF
NA,NA,TRBV6-5,TRBJ1-2,13,TGTGCCAGCAGTCCAGGGGTCGGCTATGGCTACACCTTC,CASSPGVGYGYTF
NA,TRBD1,TRBV30,TRBJ1-5,16,TGTGCCTGGGCAGCCCATCGGGGACAGGGGAGTCAGCCCCAGCATTTT,CAWAAHRGQGSQPQHF
NA,NA,TRBV9,TRBJ2-3,15,TGTGCCAGCACTCGGACTCCAATAAACACAGATACGCAGTATTTT,CASTRTPINTDTQYF
once,NA,TRBV6-6,TRBJ1-1,15,TGTGCCAGCAGGCTTACCGGGACTGTGAACACTGAAGCTTTCTTT,CASRLTGTVNTEAFF
NA,NA,TRBV9,TRBJ2-2,15,TGTGCCAGCAGCGTAGTGACGGGGAACACCGGGGAGCTGTTTTTT,CASSVVTGNTGELFF
NA,TRBD1,TRBV5-1,TRBJ1-5,15,TGCGCCAGCAGCCCCGGGACAGGGGAGGGGCAGCCCCAGCATTTT,CASSPGTGEGQPQHF
NA,NA,TRBV7-9,TRBJ2-5,14,TGTGCCAGCAGCTTAGTCGGAGGGATGGAGACCCAGTACTTC,CASSLVGGMETQYF
NA,NA,TRBV6-5,TRBJ1-3,15,TGTGCCAGCAGTTACAGGGGTTCGAGTGGAAACACCATATATTTT,CASSYRGSSGNTIYF
NA,NA,TRBV30,TRBJ2-5,13,TGTGCCTGGAGTTTCTCAGGGGAGGAGACCCAGTACTTC,CAWSFSGEETQYF
NA,TRBD2,TRBV7-8,TRBJ2-7,15,TGTGCCAGCAGCCCCGCTGGGGGACTAGTAGAAGAGCAGTACTTC,CASSPAGGLVEEQYF
NA,TRBD1,TRBV19,TRBJ2-2,15,TGTGCCAGTAGAGGGGGACAGGGATTCACCGGGGAGCTGTTTTTT,CASRGGQGFTGELFF
NA,NA,TRBV27,TRBJ1-1,13,TGTGCCAGCAGTTTTGGGGCGGGGACTGAAGCTTTCTTT,CASSFGAGTEAFF
NA,TRBD1,TRBV5-4,TRBJ2-7,16,TGTGCCAGCAGCTCCTCGACAGGGAGTTTCTCCTACGAGCAGTACTTC,CASSSSTGSFSYEQYF
few,NA,TRBV5-4,TRBJ2-7,15,TGTGCCAGCGCCCAAGAAACAGGGCCCGCGGCCGAGCAGTACTTC,CASAQETGPAAEQYF
NA,NA,TRBV6-5,TRBJ1-1,13,TGTGCCAGCAGTTACTCGACGAGGATTGAAGCTTTCTTT,CASSYSTRIEAFF
NA,NA,TRBV19,TRBJ1-1,12,TGTGCCAGTAGTCCGGGGATCGCTGAAGCTTTCTTT,CASSPGIAEAFF
NA,TRBD1,TRBV6-5,TRBJ2-5,13,TGTGCCAGCAGCCCAGGGGGCCCACAGACCCAGTACTTC,CASSPGGPQTQYF
NA,NA,TRBV11-2,TRBJ1-2,18,TGTGCCAGCACCGACCTAGGGGGGGGCAGGCAAGCTAACTATGGCTACACCTTC,CASTDLGGGRQANYGYTF
NA,TRBD1,TRBV6-5,TRBJ2-7,15,TGTGCCAGCAGACTTACAGGGGACCCCTCCTACGAGCAGTACTTC,CASRLTGDPSYEQYF
many,TRBD1,TRBV29-1,TRBJ2-7,14,TGCAGCGTTGAAGAAGGGTACAGGGGTCGCGAGCAGTACTTC,CSVEEGYRGREQYF
NA,NA,TRBV6-1,TRBJ1-6,18,TGTGCCAGCAGTGATAGGCCCGGAGAACACAACTATAATTCACCCCTCCACTTT,CASSDRPGEHNYNSPLHF
NA,TRBD1,TRBV18,TRBJ1-1,15,TGTGCCAGCTCAGCAGAGGGGGCCCATACCACTGAAGCTTTCTTT,CASSAEGAHTTEAFF
NA,NA,TRBV11-2,TRBJ2-5,14,TGTGCCAGCAGCTTAGGTGCGGGACAAGAGACCCAGTACTTC,CASSLGAGQETQYF
NA,NA,TRBV18,TRBJ1-2,16,TGTGCCAGCTCCCCCGATGGGGCAGATCTTAACTATGGCTACACCTTC,CASSPDGADLNYGYTF
NA,NA,TRBV19,TRBJ1-1,13,TGTGCCAGTAGTACAACAGGGAACACTGAAGCTTTCTTT,CASSTTGNTEAFF